The 13 T cell receptor beta chains below all came from one sample that was sequenced in a study of T cells in Graves' hyperthyroidism and ophthalmopathy. Template material for amplifying TCR beta CDR3 regions consisted of RNA transcripts. Primed by the HTBI set, a first-round RT-PCR was run on the TCR CDR3. TCRdb re-derived calls from the multiplex PCR reads in MiXCR, one entry per CDR3 protein. The table shows about 130,000 distinct CDR3 sequences, with less than 25% occurring only once. The sample was blood. The origin of the receptors is a woman aged 50 to 60 with Graves' hyperthyroidism that later progressed to Graves' ophthalmopathy.

This sequence joins TRBV28 and TRBJ2-1, with 9 nucleotides matching TRBD1. The J segment lost 5 bases and the V segment lost 1 base, leaving 3 bases of the junction unmatched. The CDR3 sequence is 15 residues long. Germline values: CDR1 MDHEN, CDR2 SYDVKM. As DNA, the CDR3 is TGTGCCAGCAGTTTATTTGACAGGGGGAACAATGAGCAGTTCTTC. It codes for CASSLFDRGNNEQFF.

This chain joins TRBV6-1 and TRBJ2-7, with 9 nucleotides matching TRBD1. Unmatched junction bases numbered 12, after V lost 6 bases and J lost 6 bases. CDR3 size: 15 residues. The germline V gene has CDR1 MNHNS and CDR2 SASEGT. The CDR3 spells CASSASGTGSREQYF. The DNA for the CDR3 is TGTGCCAGCAGCGCTTCCGGGACAGGGTCGCGCGAGCAGTACTTC.

The gene calls are TRBV6-1 and TRBJ1-2; TRBD1 matches at 8 bases. V lost 7 bases to trimming and J lost 5 bases; unmatched junction nucleotides: 9. CDR3 length equals 14 residues. Germline V lookup: CDR1 MNHNS, CDR2 SASEGT. The DNA for the CDR3 is TGTGCCAGCAAAGAAGGACAGGGAGATTATGGCTACACCTTC. This sequence encodes CASKEGQGDYGYTF.

This chain uses TRBV6-1 with TRBJ1-5; D is unresolved. Germline values: CDR1 MNHNS, CDR2 SASEGT. There are 15 residues in the CDR3. Deletions cut 3 bases from V and 2 bases from J, with 11 bases between. CDR3 bases: TGTGCCAGCAGTGAGCGACTTGGTCGCAATCAGCCCCAGCATTTT. It specifies CASSERLGRNQPQHF.

There are many counts of this clonotype. The chain recombines TRBV20-1 with TRBJ2-2; D is undetermined. The V gene's germline CDR1 is DFQATT and CDR2 SNEGSKA (reference sequence). The CDR3 totals 15 residues. V lost 5 bases and J lost 4, with 17 bases in between. In DNA, the CDR3 is TGCAGTGCTGGGCTGGCGGCCACTTCCACCGGGGAGCTGTTTTTT. This gives the protein CSAGLAATSTGELFF.

This clonotype was seen a handful of times. The chain combines TRBV6-2 or TRBV6-3 with TRBJ2-2; 10 positions agree with TRBD2. The germline gives CDR1 MNHEY, CDR2 SVGEGT. V lost 6 bases to trimming and J lost 3 bases; unmatched junction nucleotides: 7. This CDR3 spans 16 amino acids. DNA of the CDR3: TGTGCCAGCAGAAATAGCGGGAGGACATACACCGGGGAGCTGTTTTTT. Translation: CASRNSGRTYTGELFF.

In its sample, this clonotype was seen many times. The chain links TRBV20-1 to TRBJ2-7; D perhaps matches TRBD2 (5 bases). Germline V gives CDR1 DFQATT, CDR2 SNEGSKA (reference sequence). The CDR3 spans 14 residues. V was trimmed by 1 base and J by 0 bases, leaving 10 bases between them. The CDR3 is CSARGVGSSYEQYF. The CDR3 DNA is TGCAGTGCTAGAGGGGTAGGGAGCTCCTACGAGCAGTACTTC.

The rearrangement links TRBV7-6 to TRBJ2-7; D is unclear. Germline V gene lookup returns CDR1 SGHVS and CDR2 FNYEAQ. V was trimmed by 5 bases and J by 6 bases, leaving 14 bases between them. There are 13 residues in the CDR3. The CDR3 sequence: CASSPTGRSEQYF. CDR3 sequence (DNA): TGTGCCAGCAGCCCTACCGGACGGTCCGAGCAGTACTTC.

This clonotype has a count of ten or more. The J gene is TRBJ2-3, the V gene TRBV18; 10 nucleotides agree with TRBD1. The CDR3 runs to 15 residues. After removal of 2 bases from V and 4 bases from J, the junction contained 3 bases not matched to a gene. Germline lookup yields CDR1 KGHSH and CDR2 LQKENI. The CDR3 spells CASSPSGQGADTQYF. The CDR3 DNA reads as TGTGCCAGCTCACCATCCGGACAGGGGGCAGATACGCAGTATTTT.

This clonotype was seen at least ten times. A read error may account for a junction end that differs from germline. V and J are TRBV19 and TRBJ2-1; D ambiguous. This CDR3 region has 13 residues. From germline, CDR1 is LNHDA and CDR2 SQIVND (reference sequence). CDR3 in DNA: TGTGCCAGTAGTCAAAACTCCCACAATGAGCAGTTCTTC. This codes for CASSQNSHNEQFF.

This clonotype showed up many times. This chain links TRBV24-1 with TRBJ2-1; 7 nucleotides align to TRBD1. Germline assignment: CDR1 KGHDR and CDR2 SFDVKD. The CDR3 has 13 residues. The J segment lost 0 bases and the V segment lost 10 bases, leaving 2 bases of the junction unmatched. The chain's CDR3 is CATTGSSYNEQFF. The DNA of the CDR3 is TGTGCCACGACAGGGAGCTCCTACAATGAGCAGTTCTTC.

The table lists this clonotype with many counts. V and J are TRBV28 and TRBJ1-3; D unclear. This CDR3 comprises 17 residues. From germline, CDR1 is MDHEN and CDR2 SYDVKM. Trimming took off 3 bases at V and 2 bases at J, with 17 bases between the two ends. The chain's CDR3 is CASSFSLGVGAGNTIYF. The DNA of the CDR3 is TGTGCCAGCAGTTTCTCACTTGGAGTCGGAGCTGGAAACACCATATATTTT.

This clonotype was seen ten or more times. The chain couples TRBV6-1 to TRBJ2-4; the D is unclear. V was pared by 7 bases and J by 0 bases, with 13 bases between. The germline gives CDR1 MNHNS, CDR2 SASEGT. The CDR3 is made up of 15 amino acids. For the CDR3, the DNA is TGTGCCAGCACACCAAGGACGGTAGCCAAAAACATTCAGTACTTC. It translates to CASTPRTVAKNIQYF.